The rows below give T cell receptor beta chains drawn from one sample of a study of CD8 T cells in ankylosing spondylitis. TCRdb analysed the 5' RACE reads with MiXCR anew, one entry per CDR3 protein. The sample shows around 130,000 distinct CDR3 sequences, roughly 15% of them seen only once. The specimen was blood, either unsorted or a sorted T cell fraction (not recorded which). The receptors come from a female donor with ankylosing spondylitis or in good health (not recorded which). The CDR3 runs from the conserved cysteine through the conserved F or W.

TRBJ2-1 | 16 | TRBV20-1 | CSAKKGQGMAYNEQFF
TRBJ2-2 | 13 | TRBV6-5 | CASSYVYTGELFF
TRBJ1-3 | 15 | TRBV5-1 | CASSLLGPEGNTIYF
TRBJ2-7 | 14 | TRBV5-1 | CASSFSGQVYEQYF
TRBJ2-2 | 13 | TRBV25-1 | CASSSYARGELFF
TRBJ2-3 | 16 | TRBV7-8 | CASSSPGQGYTDTQYF
TRBJ2-3 | 15 | TRBV1 | CTSSLTSGGGDTQYF
TRBJ2-7 | 18 | TRBV7-6 | CASSSNAPSSELFYEQYF
TRBJ1-3 | 16 | TRBV5-5 | CASSLVGGFSGNTIYF
TRBJ2-3 | 15 | TRBV5-1 | CASVLTGVPTDTQYF
TRBJ2-2 | 17 | TRBV10-3 | CAISETPGLENTGELFF
TRBJ2-1 | 16 | TRBV10-3 | CAISPTAGTAYNEQFF
TRBJ1-1 | 15 | TRBV29-1 | CSVAGEGGTSTEAFF
TRBJ1-2 | 14 | TRBV5-1 | CASSQPGQNYGYTF
TRBJ2-7 | 15 | TRBV12-3/TRBV12-4 | CASSRTSGSGAEQYF
TRBJ2-7 | 12 | TRBV14 | CATQDRGNEQYF
TRBJ2-3 | 17 | TRBV7-2 | CASSSLAGGLRTDTQYF
TRBJ1-2 | 13 | TRBV20-1 | CSARTGMLYGYTF
TRBJ2-6 | 19 | TRBV18 | CASSLFPGQGSSGANVLTF
TRBJ2-7 | 14 | TRBV5-1 | CASSLGDRAYEQYF